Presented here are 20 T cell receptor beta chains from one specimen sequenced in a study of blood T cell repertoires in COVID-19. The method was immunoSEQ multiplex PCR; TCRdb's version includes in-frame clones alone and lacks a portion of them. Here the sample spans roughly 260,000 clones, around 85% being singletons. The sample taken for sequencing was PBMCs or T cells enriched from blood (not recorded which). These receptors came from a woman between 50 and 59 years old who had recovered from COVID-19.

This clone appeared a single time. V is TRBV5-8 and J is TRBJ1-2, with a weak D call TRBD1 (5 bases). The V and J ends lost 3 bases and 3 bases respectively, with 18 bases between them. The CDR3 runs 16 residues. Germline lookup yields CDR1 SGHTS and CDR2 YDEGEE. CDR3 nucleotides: TGTGCCAGCAGCTGGGGCACGGTAGTCTCTGACTATGGCTACACCTTC. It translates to CASSWGTVVSDYGYTF.

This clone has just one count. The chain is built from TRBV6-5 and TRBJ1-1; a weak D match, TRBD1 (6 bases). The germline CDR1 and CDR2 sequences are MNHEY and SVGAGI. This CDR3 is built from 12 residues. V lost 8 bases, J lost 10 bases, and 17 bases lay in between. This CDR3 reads CASGPVRGRAFF. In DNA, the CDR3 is TGTGCCAGCGGCCCAGTCAGGGGCCGAGCTTTCTTT.

The CDR3 loop reads CATFHRGRVYGYTF. The CDR3 region has the DNA TGTGCCACCTTCCACAGGGGGCGCGTTTATGGCTACACCTTC. The chain couples TRBV27 to TRBJ1-2, with TRBD1 matching 9 bases. Trimming took 10 bases from V and 5 from J; bases not matched to a gene: 11. The CDR3 loop spans 14 amino acids. Germline loops: CDR1 MNHEY, CDR2 SMNVEV (reference sequence).

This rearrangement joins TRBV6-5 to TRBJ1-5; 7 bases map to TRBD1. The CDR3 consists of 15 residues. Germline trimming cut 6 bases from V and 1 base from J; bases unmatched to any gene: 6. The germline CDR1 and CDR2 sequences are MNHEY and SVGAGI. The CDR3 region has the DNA TGTGCCAGCAGAATAGACAGGGCGAGCAATCAGCCCCAGCATTTT. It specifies CASRIDRASNQPQHF.

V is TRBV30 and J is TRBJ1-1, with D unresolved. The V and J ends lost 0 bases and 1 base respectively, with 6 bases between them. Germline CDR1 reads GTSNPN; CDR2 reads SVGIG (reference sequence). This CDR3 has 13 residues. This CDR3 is CAWSVDRNTEAFF. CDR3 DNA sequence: TGTGCCTGGAGTGTAGATAGGAACACTGAAGCTTTCTTT.

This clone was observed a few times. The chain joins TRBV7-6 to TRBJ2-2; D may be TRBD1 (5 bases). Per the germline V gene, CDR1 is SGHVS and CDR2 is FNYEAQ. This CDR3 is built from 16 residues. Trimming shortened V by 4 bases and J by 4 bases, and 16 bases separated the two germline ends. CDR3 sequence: CASSSRGLGVTGELFF. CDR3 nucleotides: TGTGCCAGCAGCTCTAGGGGCCTAGGGGTCACCGGGGAGCTGTTTTTT.

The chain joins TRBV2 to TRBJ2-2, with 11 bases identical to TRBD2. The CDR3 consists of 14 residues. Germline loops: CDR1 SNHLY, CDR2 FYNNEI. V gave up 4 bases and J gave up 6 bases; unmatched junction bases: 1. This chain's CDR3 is CASSAGLAAGELFF. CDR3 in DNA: TGTGCCAGCAGTGCGGGACTAGCGGCCGGGGAGCTGTTTTTT.

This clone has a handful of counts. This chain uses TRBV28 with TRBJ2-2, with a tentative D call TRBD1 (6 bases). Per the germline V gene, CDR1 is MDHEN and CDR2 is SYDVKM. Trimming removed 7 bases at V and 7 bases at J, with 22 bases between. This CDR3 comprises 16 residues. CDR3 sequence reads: CASTPRGGARGGELFF. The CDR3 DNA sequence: TGTGCCAGCACCCCCCGAGGGGGAGCGAGGGGCGGGGAGCTGTTTTTT.

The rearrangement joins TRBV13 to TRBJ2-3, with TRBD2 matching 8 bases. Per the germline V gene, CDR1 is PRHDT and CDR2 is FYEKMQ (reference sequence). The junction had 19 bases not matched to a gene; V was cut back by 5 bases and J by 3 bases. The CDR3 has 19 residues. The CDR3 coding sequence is TGTGCCAGCAGCCTTCGGGGGGGACTCTACGTTATCGGGACAGATACGCAGTATTTT. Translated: CASSLRGGLYVIGTDTQYF.

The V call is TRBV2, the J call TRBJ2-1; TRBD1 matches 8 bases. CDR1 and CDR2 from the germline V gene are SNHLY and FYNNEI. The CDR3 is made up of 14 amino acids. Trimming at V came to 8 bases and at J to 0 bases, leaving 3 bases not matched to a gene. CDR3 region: CASFTGGSYNEQFF. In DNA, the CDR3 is TGTGCCAGCTTCACAGGGGGCTCCTACAATGAGCAGTTCTTC. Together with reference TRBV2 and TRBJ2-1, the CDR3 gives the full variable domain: EPEVTQTPSHQVTQMGQEVILRCVPISNHLYFYWYRQILGQKVEFLVSFYNNEISEKSEIFDDQFSVERPDGSNFTLKIRSTKLEDSAMYFCASFTGGSYNEQFFGPGTRLTVL.

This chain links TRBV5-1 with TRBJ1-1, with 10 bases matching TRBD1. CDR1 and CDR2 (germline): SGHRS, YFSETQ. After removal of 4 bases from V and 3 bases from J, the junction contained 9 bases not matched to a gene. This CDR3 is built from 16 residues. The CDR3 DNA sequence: TGCGCCAGCAGCCCCGAACCTGGGACAGGGGACACTGAAGCTTTCTTT. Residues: CASSPEPGTGDTEAFF.

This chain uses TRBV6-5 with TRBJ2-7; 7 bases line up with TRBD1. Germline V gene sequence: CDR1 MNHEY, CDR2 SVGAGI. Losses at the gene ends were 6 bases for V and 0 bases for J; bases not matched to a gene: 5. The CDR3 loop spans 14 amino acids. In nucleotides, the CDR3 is TGTGCCAGCAGATCCGGGACAGTCTCCTACGAGCAGTACTTC. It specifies CASRSGTVSYEQYF.

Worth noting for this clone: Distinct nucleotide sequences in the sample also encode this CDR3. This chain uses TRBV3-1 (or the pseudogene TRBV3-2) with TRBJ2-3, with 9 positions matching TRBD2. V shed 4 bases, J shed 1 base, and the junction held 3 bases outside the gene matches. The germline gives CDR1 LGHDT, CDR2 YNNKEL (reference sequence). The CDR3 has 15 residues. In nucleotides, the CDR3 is TGTGCCAGCAGCCGACGGACTAGCGGCACAGATACGCAGTATTTT. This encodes CASSRRTSGTDTQYF.

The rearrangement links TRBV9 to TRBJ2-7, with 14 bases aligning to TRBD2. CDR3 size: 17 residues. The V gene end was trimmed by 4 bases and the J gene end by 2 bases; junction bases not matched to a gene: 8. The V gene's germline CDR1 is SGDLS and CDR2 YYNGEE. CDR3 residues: CASSLGTSGRGTYEQYF. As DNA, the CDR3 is TGTGCCAGCAGCCTGGGGACTAGCGGGAGAGGCACCTACGAGCAGTACTTC.

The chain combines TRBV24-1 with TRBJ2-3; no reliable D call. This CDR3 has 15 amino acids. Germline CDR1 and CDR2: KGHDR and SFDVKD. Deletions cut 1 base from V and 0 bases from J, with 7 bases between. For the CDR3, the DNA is TGTGCCACCAGTGATTTTGCACGGAGCACAGATACGCAGTATTTT. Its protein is CATSDFARSTDTQYF.

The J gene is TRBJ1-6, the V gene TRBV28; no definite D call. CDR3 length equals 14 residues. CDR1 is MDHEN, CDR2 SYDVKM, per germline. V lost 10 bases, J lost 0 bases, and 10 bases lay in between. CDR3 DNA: TGTGCCACCATTAGGAGCTCCTATAATTCACCCCTCCACTTT. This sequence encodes CATIRSSYNSPLHF.

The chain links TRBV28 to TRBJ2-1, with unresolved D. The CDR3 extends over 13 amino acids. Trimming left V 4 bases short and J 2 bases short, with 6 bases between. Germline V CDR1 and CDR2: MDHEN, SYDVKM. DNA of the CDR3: TGTGCCAGCAGTTCCCGGGCCTACAATGAGCAGTTCTTC. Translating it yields CASSSRAYNEQFF.

In nucleotides, the CDR3 is TGTGCCAGCTCTGGCAGGGGGCGGGCGGGCAATGAGCAGTTCTTC. Its protein product is CASSGRGRAGNEQFF. This sequence joins TRBV7-9 and TRBJ2-1, with 8 bases fitting TRBD1. V trimming: 8 bases; J trimming: 6 bases; junction bases outside the gene matches: 12. The CDR3 spans 15 residues. Germline values: CDR1 SEHNR, CDR2 FQNEAQ (reference sequence).

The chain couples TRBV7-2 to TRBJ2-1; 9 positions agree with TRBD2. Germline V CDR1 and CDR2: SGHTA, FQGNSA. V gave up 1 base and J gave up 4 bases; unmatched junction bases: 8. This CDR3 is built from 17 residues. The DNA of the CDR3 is TGTGCCAGCAGCTTAGGCGGGGGGGGAGGCCCATACAATGAGCAGTTCTTC. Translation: CASSLGGGGGPYNEQFF.

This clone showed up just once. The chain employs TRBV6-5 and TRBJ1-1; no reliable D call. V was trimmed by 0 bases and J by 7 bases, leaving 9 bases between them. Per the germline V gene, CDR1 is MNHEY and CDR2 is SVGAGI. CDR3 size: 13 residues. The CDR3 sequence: CASSYSILSEAFF. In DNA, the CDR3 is TGTGCCAGCAGTTACTCCATTCTTAGTGAAGCTTTCTTT.